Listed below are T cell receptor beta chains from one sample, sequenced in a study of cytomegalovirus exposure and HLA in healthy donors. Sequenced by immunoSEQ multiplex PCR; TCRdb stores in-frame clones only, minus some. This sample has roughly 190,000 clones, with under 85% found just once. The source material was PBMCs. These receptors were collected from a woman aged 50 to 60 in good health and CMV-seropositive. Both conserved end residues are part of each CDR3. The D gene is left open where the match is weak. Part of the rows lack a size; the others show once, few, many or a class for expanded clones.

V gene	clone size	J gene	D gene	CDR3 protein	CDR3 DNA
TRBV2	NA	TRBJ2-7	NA	CASSEQGNDEQYF	TGTGCCAGCAGTGAACAGGGAAACGACGAGCAGTACTTC
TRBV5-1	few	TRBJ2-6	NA	CASSLTTGKVSGANVLTF	TGCGCCAGCAGCTTGACAACAGGGAAAGTCTCTGGGGCCAACGTCCTGACTTTC
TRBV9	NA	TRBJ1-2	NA	CASSVGQYYGYTF	TGTGCCAGCAGCGTAGGACAGTACTATGGCTACACCTTC
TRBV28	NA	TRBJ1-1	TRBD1	CASRSRRTGAASEAFF	TGTGCCAGCAGATCACGTAGGACAGGGGCGGCCAGTGAAGCTTTCTTT
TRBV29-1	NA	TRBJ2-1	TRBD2	CSVKTSGSYNEQFF	TGCAGCGTTAAGACTAGCGGCTCCTACAATGAGCAGTTCTTC
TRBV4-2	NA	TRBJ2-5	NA	CASSQERESQETQYF	TGTGCCAGCAGCCAAGAGCGTGAGAGCCAAGAGACCCAGTACTTC
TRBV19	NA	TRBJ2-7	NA	CASSISSAKLYEQYF	TGTGCCAGTAGTATCTCTAGCGCGAAACTCTACGAGCAGTACTTC
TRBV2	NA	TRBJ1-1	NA	CASSAGVHTEAFF	TGTGCCAGCAGTGCGGGGGTCCACACTGAAGCTTTCTTT
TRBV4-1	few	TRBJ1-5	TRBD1	CASSQGSPMTGSQPQHF	TGCGCCAGCAGCCAAGGGTCCCCCATGACAGGGAGTCAGCCCCAGCATTTT
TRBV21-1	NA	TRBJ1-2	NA	CASSKYRTTNYGYTF	TGTGCCAGCAGCAAATATCGGACAACCAACTATGGCTACACCTTC
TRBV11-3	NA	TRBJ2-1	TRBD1	CASSPGGANNEQFF	TGTGCCAGCAGCCCAGGGGGCGCGAACAATGAGCAGTTCTTC
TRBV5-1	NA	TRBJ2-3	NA	CASSKSGTPSPHTQYF	TGCGCCAGCAGCAAGTCCGGGACACCGTCACCACATACGCAGTATTTT
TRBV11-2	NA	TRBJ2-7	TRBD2	CASSLSGGGPYEQYF	TGTGCCAGCAGCTTAAGCGGGGGCGGTCCCTACGAGCAGTACTTC
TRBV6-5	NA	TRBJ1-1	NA	CASSREGTEAFF	TGTGCCAGCAGTCGCGAGGGCACTGAAGCTTTCTTT
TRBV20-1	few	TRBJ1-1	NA	CSARTGREF	TGCAGTGCTAGGACCGGAAGGGAGTTT
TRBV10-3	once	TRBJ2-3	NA	CATGTDTQYF	TGTGCCACTGGCACAGATACGCAGTATTTT
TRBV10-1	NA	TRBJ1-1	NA	CASSESGPGGTEAFF	TGCGCCAGCAGTGAGTCGGGACCCGGGGGCACTGAAGCTTTCTTT
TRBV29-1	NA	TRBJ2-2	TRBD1	CSVEVDRVGELFF	TGCAGCGTTGAAGTCGACAGGGTGGGGGAGCTGTTTTTT
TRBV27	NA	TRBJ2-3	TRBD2	CASTFRDYTSDTQYF	TGTGCCAGCACCTTCCGGGACTACACGTCAGATACGCAGTATTTT
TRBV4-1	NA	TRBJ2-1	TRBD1	CASRHRQGSGNEQFF	TGCGCCAGCAGGCACCGACAGGGGTCTGGGAATGAGCAGTTCTTC
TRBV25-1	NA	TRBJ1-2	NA	CASSPGLLYGYTF	TGTGCCAGCAGTCCAGGACTCCTCTATGGCTACACCTTC
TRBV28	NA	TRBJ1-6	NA	CASTLQGGSPLHF	TGTGCCAGCACTCTCCAGGGTGGTTCACCCCTCCACTTT
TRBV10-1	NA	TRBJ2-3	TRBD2	CASRPGGGTDTQYF	TGCGCCAGCAGACCGGGCGGGGGAACAGATACGCAGTATTTT